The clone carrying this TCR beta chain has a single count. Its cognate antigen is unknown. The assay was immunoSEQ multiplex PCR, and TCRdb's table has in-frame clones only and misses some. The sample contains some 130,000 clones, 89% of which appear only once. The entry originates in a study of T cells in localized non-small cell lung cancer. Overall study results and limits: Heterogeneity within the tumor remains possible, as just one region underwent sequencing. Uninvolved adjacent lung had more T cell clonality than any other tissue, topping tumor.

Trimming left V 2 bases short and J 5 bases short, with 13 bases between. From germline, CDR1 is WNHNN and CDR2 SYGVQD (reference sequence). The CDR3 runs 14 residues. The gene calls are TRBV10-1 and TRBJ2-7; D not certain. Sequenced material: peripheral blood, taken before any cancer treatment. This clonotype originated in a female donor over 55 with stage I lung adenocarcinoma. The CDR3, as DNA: TGCGCCAGCAGTGAGCGTCGGCTGTTCGACGAGCAGTACTTC. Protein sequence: CASSERRLFDEQYF.